This record looks at one TCR beta chain sequence and its context. This sample was taken from a study of shared clonotypes between healthy human individuals. Method: immunoSEQ multiplex PCR; TCRdb's copy keeps in-frame clones and lacks some. The sample records about 360,000 clones, less than 75% being singletons. This sequence was found in a man between 25 and 39 years old in good health. Sequencing was carried out using memory CD4+ T cells sorted from blood. The sample's subset: CD45RA-negative fraction.

The CDR3 DNA is TGTGCCACGGACGGCCGGGGCGGTAACTATGGCTACACCTTC. Amino acid sequence: CATDGRGGNYGYTF. This sequence joins TRBV10-3 and TRBJ1-2, with a tentative D call TRBD1 (5 bases). CDR1 ENHRY and CDR2 SYGVKD come from the germline V gene. V was shortened by 10 bases and J by 1 base, with 16 bases between the two germline ends. The CDR3 totals 14 residues.